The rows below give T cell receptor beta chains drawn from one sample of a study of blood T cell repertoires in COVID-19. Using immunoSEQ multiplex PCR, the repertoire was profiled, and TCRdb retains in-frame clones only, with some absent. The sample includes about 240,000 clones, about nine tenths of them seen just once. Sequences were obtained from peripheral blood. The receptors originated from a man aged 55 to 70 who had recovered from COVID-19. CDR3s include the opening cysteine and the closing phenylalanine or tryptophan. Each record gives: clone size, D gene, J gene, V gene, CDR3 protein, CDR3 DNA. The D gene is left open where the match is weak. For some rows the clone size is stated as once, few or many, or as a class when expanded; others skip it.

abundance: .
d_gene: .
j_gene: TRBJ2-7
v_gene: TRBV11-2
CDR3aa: CASSFGRASYEQYF
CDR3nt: TGTGCCAGCAGCTTCGGCAGGGCCTCCTACGAGCAGTACTTC

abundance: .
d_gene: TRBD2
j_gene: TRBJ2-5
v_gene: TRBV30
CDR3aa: CAWSSSLAGGPDGWETQYF
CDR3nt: TGTGCCTGGAGTTCCTCTCTAGCGGGGGGGCCGGACGGTTGGGAGACCCAGTACTTC

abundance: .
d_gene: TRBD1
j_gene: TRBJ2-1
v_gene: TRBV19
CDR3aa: CASSIHRDRVNEQFF
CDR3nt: TGTGCCAGTAGTATCCACCGGGACAGGGTGAATGAGCAGTTCTTC

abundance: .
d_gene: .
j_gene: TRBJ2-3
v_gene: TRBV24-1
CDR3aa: CATSEVGPSTDTQYF
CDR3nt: TGTGCCACCAGTGAGGTGGGCCCTAGCACAGATACGCAGTATTTT

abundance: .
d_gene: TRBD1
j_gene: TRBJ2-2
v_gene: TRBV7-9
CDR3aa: CASSLIHAGGPGELFF
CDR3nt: TGTGCCAGCAGCTTAATTCATGCAGGGGGCCCCGGGGAGCTGTTTTTT

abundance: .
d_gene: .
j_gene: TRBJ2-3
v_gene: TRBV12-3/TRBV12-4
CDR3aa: CASSPRDTQYF
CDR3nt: TGTGCCAGCAGCCCCCGAGATACGCAGTATTTT

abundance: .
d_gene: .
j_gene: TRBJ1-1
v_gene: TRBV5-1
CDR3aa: CASSLRGGARNTEAFF
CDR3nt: TGCGCCAGCAGCTTGCGTGGGGGCGCGAGGAACACTGAAGCTTTCTTT

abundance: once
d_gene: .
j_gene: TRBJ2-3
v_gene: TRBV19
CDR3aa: CATLQGNTDTQYF
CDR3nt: TGTGCCACATTACAGGGTAACACAGATACGCAGTATTTT

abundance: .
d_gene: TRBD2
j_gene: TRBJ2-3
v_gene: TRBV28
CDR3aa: CASSPSLGSGGQLDTQYF
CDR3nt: TGTGCCAGCAGTCCCTCCCTCGGTAGCGGGGGGCAATTAGATACGCAGTATTTT

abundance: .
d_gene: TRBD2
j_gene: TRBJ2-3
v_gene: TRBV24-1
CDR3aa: CATSDLQGTTSTDTQYF
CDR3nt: TGTGCCACCAGTGATTTGCAAGGGACTACTAGCACAGATACGCAGTATTTT

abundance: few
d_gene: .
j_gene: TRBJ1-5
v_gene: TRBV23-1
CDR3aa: CASSQSVQGHQPQHF
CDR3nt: TGCGCCAGCAGTCAATCTGTTCAGGGCCATCAGCCCCAGCATTTT

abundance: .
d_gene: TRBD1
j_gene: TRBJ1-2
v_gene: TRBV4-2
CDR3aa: CASSQLTGGGYGYTF
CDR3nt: TGTGCCAGCAGCCAACTAACAGGGGGCGGCTATGGCTACACCTTC

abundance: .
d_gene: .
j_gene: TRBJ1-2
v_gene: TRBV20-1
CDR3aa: CSAEENYGYTF
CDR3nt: TGCAGTGCGGAGGAGAACTATGGCTACACCTTC

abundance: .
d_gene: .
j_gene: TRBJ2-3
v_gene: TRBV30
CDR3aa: CAWSTRGPGTQYF
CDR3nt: TGTGCCTGGAGTACCAGGGGCCCGGGAACGCAGTATTTT

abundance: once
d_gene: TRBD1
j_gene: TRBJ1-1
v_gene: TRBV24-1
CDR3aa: CATSEPGTDLLSNTEAFF
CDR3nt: TGTGCCACCAGTGAACCCGGGACAGATCTGCTGTCGAACACTGAAGCTTTCTTT

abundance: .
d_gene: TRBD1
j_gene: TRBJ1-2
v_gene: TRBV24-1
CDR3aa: CATSDPNRGSYGYTF
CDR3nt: TGTGCCACCAGTGATCCGAACAGGGGGAGCTATGGCTACACCTTC

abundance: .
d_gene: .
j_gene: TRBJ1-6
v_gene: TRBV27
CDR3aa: CASSFGVVGSNSPLHF
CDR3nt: TGTGCCAGCAGTTTTGGGGTCGTGGGGAGTAATTCACCCCTCCACTTT

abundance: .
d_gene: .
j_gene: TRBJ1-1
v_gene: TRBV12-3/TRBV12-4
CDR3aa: CASSQIHEAFF
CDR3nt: TGTGCCAGCAGTCAAATACATGAAGCTTTCTTT

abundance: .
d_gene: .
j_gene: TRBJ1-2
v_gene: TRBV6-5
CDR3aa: CASTRGTGNGYTF
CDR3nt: TGTGCCAGCACTCGCGGGACGGGGAATGGCTACACCTTC

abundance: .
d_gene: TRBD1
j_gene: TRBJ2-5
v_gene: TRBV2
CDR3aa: CASSWDRPQETQYF
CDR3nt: TGTGCCAGCAGTTGGGACAGGCCTCAAGAGACCCAGTACTTC

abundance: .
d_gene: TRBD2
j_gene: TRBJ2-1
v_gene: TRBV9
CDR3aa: CASSGSGDSYNEQFF
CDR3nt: TGTGCCAGCAGCGGAAGCGGGGACTCCTACAATGAGCAGTTCTTC

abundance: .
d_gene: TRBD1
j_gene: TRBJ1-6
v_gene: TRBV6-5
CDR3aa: CASSSRDRVNSPLHF
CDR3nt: TGTGCCAGCAGTTCCCGGGACAGGGTAAATTCACCCCTCCACTTT

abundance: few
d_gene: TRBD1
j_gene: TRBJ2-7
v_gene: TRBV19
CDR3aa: CASSIRGTGTYEQYF
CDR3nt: TGTGCCAGTAGTATCCGCGGGACAGGTACCTACGAGCAGTACTTC

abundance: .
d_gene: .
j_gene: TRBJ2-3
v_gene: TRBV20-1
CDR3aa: CSASVRGDPKGTDTQYF
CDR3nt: TGCAGTGCTAGTGTCAGGGGGGACCCAAAAGGCACAGATACGCAGTATTTT

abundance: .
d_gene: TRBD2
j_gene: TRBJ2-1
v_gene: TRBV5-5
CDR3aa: CASSFSGERNEQFF
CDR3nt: TGTGCCAGCAGCTTTAGCGGGGAGAGGAATGAGCAGTTCTTC

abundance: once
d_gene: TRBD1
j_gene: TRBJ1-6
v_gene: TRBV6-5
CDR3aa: CAIKGQGNSPLHF
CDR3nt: TGTGCGATAAAGGGACAGGGGAATTCACCCCTCCACTTT

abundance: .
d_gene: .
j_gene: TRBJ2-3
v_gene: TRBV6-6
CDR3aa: CASSYLVPDTQYF
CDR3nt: TGTGCCAGCAGTTATTTAGTCCCAGATACGCAGTATTTT

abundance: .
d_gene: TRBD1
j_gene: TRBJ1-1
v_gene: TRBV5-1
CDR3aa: CASSFRQGAAEAFF
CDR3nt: TGCGCCAGCAGCTTCAGACAGGGGGCCGCTGAAGCTTTCTTT

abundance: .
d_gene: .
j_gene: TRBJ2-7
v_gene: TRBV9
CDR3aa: CASSVGDYEQYF
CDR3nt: TGTGCCAGCAGCGTAGGCGACTACGAGCAGTACTTC

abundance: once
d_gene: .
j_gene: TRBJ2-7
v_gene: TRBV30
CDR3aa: CAWSTRPYYEQYF
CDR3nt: TGTGCCTGGAGTACTAGACCCTACTACGAGCAGTACTTC

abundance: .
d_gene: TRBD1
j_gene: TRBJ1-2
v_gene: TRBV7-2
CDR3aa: CASSSDREVNYGYTF
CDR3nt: TGTGCCAGCAGCTCCGACAGGGAGGTTAACTATGGCTACACCTTC

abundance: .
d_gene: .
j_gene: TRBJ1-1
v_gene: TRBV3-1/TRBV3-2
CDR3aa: CASSLSGNTEAFF
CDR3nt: TGTGCCAGCAGCCTCAGCGGGAACACTGAAGCTTTCTTT